The 18 T cell receptor beta chains listed next were all sequenced from one sample in a study of blood T cells in healthy people across ages. A J-beta primer mix and a sample-barcoded 5' primer were used in a second PCR of roughly 7 to 12 cycles. TCRdb processed the 5' RACE reads anew with MiXCR; each CDR3 protein has one entry. The table shows about 620,000 distinct CDR3 sequences, with approximately 21% occurring only once. The material sequenced was blood. The receptor source for this set is a man between 70 and 80 years old in good health.

This clonotype showed up many times. The chain uses TRBV7-6 and TRBJ2-1; a possible D gene is TRBD1 (5 bases). V was shortened by 1 base and J by 9 bases, with 10 bases between the two germline ends. The germline V gene encodes CDR1 SGHVS and CDR2 FNYEAQ. The CDR3 sequence is 13 residues long. The CDR3 is CASSLGQGIEQFF. The CDR3 coding sequence is TGTGCCAGCAGCTTAGGTCAGGGAATTGAGCAGTTCTTC.

The J gene is TRBJ2-7, the V gene TRBV6-1, with D possibly being TRBD2 (6 bases). CDR3 length: 13 residues. Trimming stripped 10 bases from V and 2 bases from J, with 15 bases between. Germline V CDR1 and CDR2: MNHNS, SASEGT. The CDR3 region has the DNA TGTGCCATCCCGGGAGCGGAGGCCTACGAGCAGTACTTC. This translates into CAIPGAEAYEQYF.

The V and J genes are TRBV2 and TRBJ2-5; 9 bases fit TRBD2. The CDR3 is 14 amino acids. Germline CDR1 and CDR2: SNHLY and FYNNEI. Trimming cost V 8 bases and J 0 bases; bases outside gene matches: 4. The CDR3: CASWRLADQETQYF. CDR3 bases: TGTGCCAGCTGGCGACTAGCGGACCAAGAGACCCAGTACTTC.

This clonotype was seen a handful of times. The chain couples TRBV6-5 to TRBJ2-7; D is tentatively TRBD1 or TRBD2 (5 bases each). The CDR3 is 15 amino acids. Trimming removed 5 bases from V and 5 bases from J, with 19 bases in between. Looked up from germline, CDR1 is MNHEY and CDR2 is SVGAGI. For the CDR3, the DNA is TGTGCCAGCAGTCCCCCCGGGACCTCCCGACACGAGCAGTACTTC. Encoded protein: CASSPPGTSRHEQYF.

This clonotype was seen more than once but under ten times. The rearrangement links TRBV20-1 to TRBJ1-4; 8 bases map to TRBD1. The CDR3 totals 20 residues. Germline trimming cut 0 bases from V and 3 bases from J; bases unmatched to any gene: 18. CDR1 and CDR2 from the germline V gene are DFQATT and SNEGSKA (reference sequence). The CDR3 region is CSARDPRNRDRSASNEKLFF. The CDR3 DNA follows: TGCAGTGCTAGAGATCCTCGGAACCGGGACAGGTCCGCCTCTAATGAAAAACTGTTTTTT.

This chain joins TRBV11-3 and TRBJ2-4; D is undetermined. CDR3 length: 14 residues. Trimming left V 0 bases short and J 6 bases short, with 9 bases between. Per germline, CDR1 SGHNT and CDR2 YENEEA. The CDR3 loop reads CASSLDSVTNIQYF. CDR3 coding DNA: TGTGCCAGCAGCTTAGATTCGGTCACAAACATTCAGTACTTC.

V is TRBV10-3 and J is TRBJ2-4; the match to TRBD2 covers 9 bases. Germline V gives CDR1 ENHRY, CDR2 SYGVKD. The CDR3 is 14 residues long. The ends lost 3 bases at V and 8 bases at J; junction bases unmatched: 5. The CDR3 nucleotides are TGTGCCATCAGTGATAGCGGGAGCCTCTACATTCAGTACTTC. Its protein product is CAISDSGSLYIQYF.

This clonotype came up a few times. J is TRBJ2-4 and V is TRBV28; D may be TRBD1 (5 bases). The germline CDR1 and CDR2 sequences are MDHEN and SYDVKM. The CDR3 loop spans 14 amino acids. With 3 bases removed from V and 5 bases from J, the gap between germline ends came to 11 bases. In nucleotides, the CDR3 is TGTGCCAGCAGTTTCCAGGGTTTGCAAAACATTCAGTACTTC. Protein sequence: CASSFQGLQNIQYF.

The sample holds a few counts of this clonotype. The chain couples TRBV10-3 to TRBJ2-7, with a possible D match to TRBD2 (6 bases). There are 14 residues in the CDR3. CDR1 ENHRY and CDR2 SYGVKD come from the germline V gene. The germline V and J ends were trimmed by 8 bases and 2 bases, with 16 bases remaining between them. The CDR3 is CAIRGDAATYEQYF. In nucleotides, the CDR3 is TGTGCCATCCGCGGGGACGCGGCGACCTACGAGCAGTACTTC.

This clonotype has just a few counts. J is TRBJ2-5 and V is TRBV18; 9 positions match TRBD1. The end of the DNA aligns better with TRBJ2-7, so the J call may be wrong. CDR3 length: 12 amino acids. CDR1 KGHSH and CDR2 LQKENI come from the germline V gene. In DNA, the CDR3 is TGTGCCAGCTCATGGGACAGGGACGAGCAGTACTTC. This gives the protein CASSWDRDEQYF.

This chain connects TRBV27 to TRBJ2-5, with 10 nucleotides matching TRBD2. Germline loops: CDR1 MNHEY, CDR2 SMNVEV (reference sequence). After removal of 1 base from V and 4 bases from J, the junction contained 3 bases not matched to a gene. The CDR3 has 15 amino acids. The CDR3 protein is CASSLFVAGGETQYF. CDR3 DNA: TGTGCCAGCAGTTTATTTGTAGCGGGAGGAGAGACCCAGTACTTC.

This clonotype showed up many times. The CDR3 loop is CASSLEGRTDTQYF. CDR3 nucleotides: TGTGCCAGCAGCTTAGAGGGGCGCACAGATACGCAGTATTTT. The rearrangement joins TRBV7-2 to TRBJ2-3, with D tentatively TRBD1 (5 bases). CDR1 SGHTA and CDR2 FQGNSA come from the germline V gene. V lost 1 base to trimming and J lost 1 base, with 6 bases between them. The CDR3 has 14 residues.

V gene TRBV5-1 combines with J gene TRBJ2-5, with a possible D match to TRBD2 (5 bases). Trimming removed 4 bases from V and 5 bases from J, with 12 bases in between. The V gene's germline CDR1 is SGHRS and CDR2 YFSETQ. CDR3 length: 13 residues. The CDR3: CASSVILGETQYF. The DNA of the CDR3 is TGCGCCAGCAGCGTGATACTAGGGGAGACCCAGTACTTC.

This clonotype was counted ten times or more. The chain carries TRBV3-1 and TRBJ2-5, with 9 bases that match TRBD2. The CDR3 has 17 residues. CDR1 LGHDT and CDR2 YNNKEL come from the germline V gene (reference sequence). V was pared by 6 bases and J by 2 bases, with 13 bases of the junction left unmatched. As DNA, the CDR3 is TGTGCCAGCAGAAAGATTCAGGATAGCGGGAGTCAAGAGACCCAGTACTTC. Translating it yields CASRKIQDSGSQETQYF.

The J gene is TRBJ1-2, the V gene TRBV28; TRBD1 is a possible D gene (6 bases). The CDR3 runs to 14 residues. CDR1 and CDR2 from the germline V gene are MDHEN and SYDVKM. Trimming took off 5 bases at V and 6 bases at J, with 16 bases between the two ends. DNA of the CDR3: TGTGCCAGCAGTAGGAGTTCAGGGGAGCATGGCTACACCTTC. Translating it yields CASSRSSGEHGYTF.

In its sample, this clonotype was seen a few times. V and J are TRBV3-1 and TRBJ2-7, with 8 bases matching TRBD2. The V gene end was trimmed by 3 bases and the J gene end by 5 bases; junction bases not matched to a gene: 6. Per germline, CDR1 LGHDT and CDR2 YNNKEL (reference sequence). The CDR3 is made up of 14 amino acids. CDR3 in DNA: TGTGCCAGCAGCCAGATGTTAGCGGGAAACGAGCAGTACTTC. The encoded protein is CASSQMLAGNEQYF.

The rearrangement links TRBV11-2 to TRBJ2-6; D is perhaps TRBD1 or TRBD2 (5 bases each). Trimming removed 3 bases from V and 2 bases from J, with 5 bases in between. Germline CDR1 is SGHAT and CDR2 is FQNNGV. The CDR3 extends over 14 amino acids. Here the CDR3 DNA reads TGTGCCAGCAGCTTGGGGGCTGGGGCCAACGTCCTGACTTTC. This encodes CASSLGAGANVLTF. The entire variable domain, with the rest obtained from reference TRBV11-2 and TRBJ2-6, is as follows: EAGVAQSPRYKIIEKRQSVAFWCNPISGHATLYWYQQILGQGPKLLIQFQNNGVVDDSQLPKDRFSAERLKGVDSTLKIQPAKLEDSAVYLCASSLGAGANVLTFGAGSRLTVL.

This clonotype was counted only a few times. The chain joins TRBV2 to TRBJ2-3; 12 bases match TRBD2. The CDR3 is 14 amino acids. V was clipped by 6 bases and J by 4 bases; unmatched bases: 2. The germline V gene has CDR1 SNHLY and CDR2 FYNNEI. CDR3 loop: CASRRLAGADTQYF. The CDR3 nucleotides read TGTGCCAGCAGGCGACTAGCGGGAGCAGATACGCAGTATTTT.